Below, 30 T cell receptor beta chains from the same sample are listed, as sequenced in a study of shared clonotypes between healthy human individuals. The data were produced by immunoSEQ multiplex PCR, yet TCRdb's version contains in-frame clones alone and is incomplete. This table has roughly 2.5 million clones, roughly 92% appearing once. The material sequenced was naive CD4+ T cells sorted from blood. Noted subset: CD45RA+ positively selected. The receptors were gathered from a man younger than 35 in good health.

Of note for this clone: The sample contains more than one DNA sequence encoding this CDR3. The chain uses TRBV2 and TRBJ2-2; TRBD2 might be the D (5 bases). Germline V gives CDR1 SNHLY, CDR2 FYNNEI. Trimming cost V 8 bases and J 1 base, with 11 bases left between them. The CDR3 totals 14 residues. CDR3 bases: TGTGCCAGCTCGGGCGGGCGGAACACCGGGGAGCTGTTTTTT. Protein sequence: CASSGGRNTGELFF.

V is TRBV4-1 and J is TRBJ2-2; 12 nucleotides line up with TRBD1. The V and J ends lost 1 base and 6 bases, in that order; junction bases with no gene match: 3. CDR1 and CDR2 (germline): MGHRA, YSYEKL. CDR3 length: 16 amino acids. CDR3 loop: CASSQVRDRGPGELFF. CDR3 DNA: TGCGCCAGCAGCCAAGTAAGGGACAGGGGGCCCGGGGAGCTGTTTTTT.

V and J are TRBV6-5 and TRBJ2-7; tentatively, D is TRBD1 or TRBD2 (7 bases each). Trimming took 8 bases from V and 13 from J, leaving 24 bases between them. Germline CDR1 MNHEY, CDR2 SVGAGI. This CDR3 comprises 13 residues. The CDR3: CASGGDRGGGLYF. CDR3 in DNA: TGTGCCAGCGGGGGGGACAGAGGAGGAGGGTTATACTTC.

The V gene is TRBV6-6, the J gene TRBJ1-5; a weak D match, TRBD1 (5 bases). V lost 2 bases and J 6 bases, leaving 8 bases between the germline ends. The germline V gene encodes CDR1 MNHNY and CDR2 SVGAGI (reference sequence). The CDR3 consists of 13 residues. For the CDR3, the DNA is TGTGCCAGCAGTTACCGGGGGAGTCAGCCCCAGCATTTT. It translates to CASSYRGSQPQHF.

This rearrangement joins TRBV19 to TRBJ2-1; D unresolved. CDR3 size: 15 residues. With 3 bases removed from V and 0 bases from J, the gap between germline ends came to 9 bases. Germline values: CDR1 LNHDA, CDR2 SQIVND (reference sequence). The CDR3 DNA reads as TGTGCCAGTAGTATGTTAGAGAGCTCCTACAATGAGCAGTTCTTC. Its protein is CASSMLESSYNEQFF.

This chain connects TRBV2 to TRBJ1-2, with TRBD1 as a possible D gene (6 bases). Per germline, CDR1 SNHLY and CDR2 FYNNEI. The CDR3 is 13 residues long. The germline V and J ends were trimmed by 6 bases and 8 bases, with 16 bases remaining between them. The CDR3 region is CASSPGGGKGYTF. CDR3 coding DNA: TGTGCCAGCAGCCCTGGGGGGGGCAAAGGCTACACCTTC.

The rearrangement uses TRBV29-1 and TRBJ2-1; TRBD1 might be the D (5 bases). This CDR3 is built from 12 residues. Germline V gene sequence: CDR1 SQVTM, CDR2 ANQGSEA. Trimming pared 7 bases from V and 7 bases from J, leaving 14 bases between. This CDR3 reads CSGLRPGNEQFF. The CDR3 nucleotides are TGCAGCGGGCTTAGACCAGGGAATGAGCAGTTCTTC.

This clone was detected only once. This sequence joins TRBV11-2 and TRBJ2-3; a weak D match, TRBD2 (6 bases). The CDR3 is 14 amino acids. In germline, CDR1 is SGHAT, CDR2 FQNNGV. The V gene lost 5 bases and the J gene lost 2 bases, with 11 bases spanning the gap. The CDR3 here is CASSRDSVTDTQYF. DNA of the CDR3: TGTGCCAGCAGCCGGGACTCCGTCACAGATACGCAGTATTTT.

In DNA form, the CDR3 reads TGTGCCAGCCATTCGGAGAGGGCGTACGAGCAGTACTTC. It specifies CASHSERAYEQYF. This rearrangement joins TRBV6-5 to TRBJ2-7; tentatively, D is TRBD2 (5 bases). V was shortened by 8 bases and J by 4 bases, with 15 bases between the two germline ends. The CDR3 is made up of 13 amino acids. CDR1 is MNHEY and CDR2 is SVGAGI in the germline V gene.

About this clone itself: The sample has other DNA sequences that encode this CDR3 too. The V and J genes are TRBV2 and TRBJ2-2; D not resolved. CDR3 length: 12 residues. V was clipped by 6 bases and J by 4 bases, with 6 bases between them. CDR1 is SNHLY and CDR2 is FYNNEI in the germline V gene. The DNA for the CDR3 is TGTGCCAGCAGGTTGAGCACCGGGGAGCTGTTTTTT. Encoded protein: CASRLSTGELFF. The variable domain in full, with the rest retrieved from reference TRBV2 and TRBJ2-2, is EPEVTQTPSHQVTQMGQEVILRCVPISNHLYFYWYRQILGQKVEFLVSFYNNEISEKSEIFDDQFSVERPDGSNFTLKIRSTKLEDSAMYFCASRLSTGELFFGEGSRLTVL.

This clone was seen a handful of times. This chain connects TRBV7-8 to TRBJ1-6; a weak D match, TRBD1 (5 bases). Germline CDR1 and CDR2: SGHVS and FQNEAQ. This CDR3 region has 16 residues. The ends were cut back, 3 bases at V and 8 bases at J, with 17 bases in the middle. CDR3 bases: TGTGCCAGCAGCTTCTGGAAGGAGAGGGGTTATTCACCCCTCCACTTT. This gives the protein CASSFWKERGYSPLHF.

This sequence joins TRBV29-1 and TRBJ2-3, with D possibly being TRBD2 (7 bases). CDR3 size: 14 residues. In germline, CDR1 is SQVTM, CDR2 ANQGSEA. V shed 3 bases and J shed 6 bases, with 16 bases lying between them. The CDR3 region is CSVDPGGTGDTQYF. In DNA form, the CDR3 reads TGCAGCGTTGATCCGGGGGGCACAGGGGATACGCAGTATTTT.

V is TRBV5-1 and J is TRBJ2-2; 11 nucleotides line up with TRBD2. After removal of 4 bases from V and 1 base from J, the junction contained 6 bases not matched to a gene. The CDR3 runs 17 residues. Germline CDR1 reads SGHRS; CDR2 reads YFSETQ. The chain's CDR3 is CASSIRGTSGNTGELFF. For the CDR3, the DNA is TGCGCCAGCAGCATACGAGGGACTAGCGGGAACACCGGGGAGCTGTTTTTT.

V is TRBV28 and J is TRBJ1-4; 8 bases are shared with TRBD1. The CDR3 covers 15 residues. The V segment lost 6 bases and the J segment 0 bases; nucleotides outside the gene matches: 3. Germline CDR1 is MDHEN and CDR2 is SYDVKM. CDR3 sequence reads: CASRIQGATNEKLFF. The CDR3 DNA sequence: TGTGCCAGCAGAATACAGGGGGCAACTAATGAAAAACTGTTTTTT.

On this clone: This sample also contains other DNA sequences that code for the same CDR3. This chain joins TRBV28 and TRBJ2-7; D call uncertain. CDR3 length: 14 amino acids. Trimming cost V 3 bases and J 0 bases, with 9 bases left between them. Per the germline V gene, CDR1 is MDHEN and CDR2 is SYDVKM. CDR3 loop: CASSFVDSSYEQYF. CDR3 DNA: TGTGCCAGCAGTTTCGTGGATAGCTCCTACGAGCAGTACTTC.

J is TRBJ2-1 and V is TRBV7-2; 11 bases match TRBD2. V lost 1 base, J lost 6 bases, and 2 bases stayed unmatched. Germline V gene sequence: CDR1 SGHTA, CDR2 FQGNSA. The CDR3 has 15 residues. CDR3 in DNA: TGTGCCAGCAGCTTAGAGACTAGCGGGGTCAATGAGCAGTTCTTC. Protein product: CASSLETSGVNEQFF.

This chain links TRBV9 with TRBJ2-1; TRBD2 might be the D (6 bases). The germline V and J ends were trimmed by 0 bases and 4 bases, with 14 bases remaining between them. The CDR3 runs 16 residues. The germline V gene has CDR1 SGDLS and CDR2 YYNGEE. DNA of the CDR3: TGTGCCAGCAGCGTAGCGTCAGGGAGCGGGTACAATGAGCAGTTCTTC. It is translated as CASSVASGSGYNEQFF.

The V and J genes are TRBV6-1 and TRBJ1-1; D is ambiguous. The V end was cut by 4 bases, the J end by 0 bases, with 9 bases between. Germline CDR1 is MNHNS and CDR2 is SASEGT. This CDR3 region has 14 residues. The CDR3 nucleotides read TGTGCCAGCAGTGCCAGCCTAATGAACACTGAAGCTTTCTTT. Protein sequence: CASSASLMNTEAFF.

The V and J genes are TRBV27 and TRBJ2-3; D may be TRBD1 or TRBD2 (5 bases each). The length of the CDR3 is 16 residues. Germline V CDR1 and CDR2: MNHEY, SMNVEV (reference sequence). Trimming took off 7 bases at V and 10 bases at J, with 27 bases between the two ends. DNA for the CDR3: TGTGCCAGCATGCCATGGGGGTCCAGTACTGAATTGGCGCAGTATTTT. Its protein product is CASMPWGSSTELAQYF.

The V and J genes are TRBV23-1 and TRBJ2-3, with 9 bases matching TRBD1. TRBV23-1 qualifies as an ORF whose function is uncertain. The CDR3 is 18 residues long. Germline trimming cut 4 bases from V and 2 bases from J; bases unmatched to any gene: 13. The CDR3 coding sequence is TGCGCCAGCAGTCCCCAACTCCAGACAGGGGGGGTCACAGATACGCAGTATTTT. Protein product: CASSPQLQTGGVTDTQYF.

The V call is TRBV6-1, the J call TRBJ2-1; D may be TRBD1 or TRBD2 (6 bases each). With 10 bases removed from V and 4 bases from J, the gap between germline ends came to 17 bases. The CDR3 contains 14 residues. CDR1 and CDR2 from the germline V gene are MNHNS and SASEGT. The DNA of the CDR3 is TGTGCCACCGGCGGGACATCGACTTACAATGAGCAGTTCTTC. Translation: CATGGTSTYNEQFF.

V is TRBV9 and J is TRBJ2-7, with no clear D. CDR3 length: 16 amino acids. Trimming pared 4 bases from V and 5 bases from J, leaving 22 bases between. Germline CDR1 and CDR2: SGDLS and YYNGEE. This chain's CDR3 is CASSRSAGPTSHEQYF. CDR3 in DNA: TGTGCCAGCAGCCGCTCGGCAGGACCCACGAGCCACGAGCAGTACTTC.

In this sample, this clone turned up once. V usage is TRBV6-1 and J usage is TRBJ2-5, with D unclear. The germline V and J ends were trimmed by 8 bases and 4 bases, with 17 bases remaining between them. CDR3 length: 14 amino acids. Per the germline V gene, CDR1 is MNHNS and CDR2 is SASEGT. This CDR3 is CASSRVQRGETQYF. The CDR3 bases are TGTGCCAGCTCACGGGTTCAACGCGGAGAGACCCAGTACTTC.

The gene calls are TRBV6-6 and TRBJ1-1; perhaps TRBD1 as D (6 bases). Germline V gives CDR1 MNHNY, CDR2 SVGAGI (reference sequence). The CDR3 runs 15 residues. The germline V and J ends were trimmed by 0 bases and 3 bases, with 11 bases remaining between them. CDR3 sequence (DNA): TGTGCCAGCAGTTACTCGCAGGGGCAATACACTGAAGCTTTCTTT. It yields the protein CASSYSQGQYTEAFF.

The chain joins TRBV19 to TRBJ2-7; possible D gene TRBD1, 5 bases. The CDR3 extends over 15 amino acids. V was pared by 3 bases and J by 2 bases, with 14 bases between. Germline lookup yields CDR1 LNHDA and CDR2 SQIVND (reference sequence). The CDR3 reads CASSIRGKGTYEQYF. The CDR3 DNA reads as TGTGCCAGTAGTATTAGGGGCAAGGGGACCTACGAGCAGTACTTC.

This chain uses TRBV2 with TRBJ2-5; perhaps TRBD1 as D (5 bases). CDR3 length: 14 amino acids. V lost 6 bases, J lost 0 bases, and 11 bases lay in between. The germline gives CDR1 SNHLY, CDR2 FYNNEI. The chain's CDR3 is CASRYRTNQETQYF. The CDR3 coding sequence is TGTGCCAGCAGATACAGGACAAACCAAGAGACCCAGTACTTC.

The chain combines TRBV5-4 with TRBJ2-7; TRBD1 agrees at 7 bases. The germline V gene encodes CDR1 SGHNT and CDR2 YYREEE (reference sequence). The CDR3 consists of 13 residues. V lost 4 bases and J lost 5; bases outside the gene matches: 6. The CDR3 bases are TGTGCCAGCAGCCTAACAGGGGCAGACGAGCAGTACTTC. This encodes CASSLTGADEQYF.

This chain links TRBV7-2 with TRBJ2-2; D gene uncertain. V was shortened by 2 bases and J by 3 bases, with 4 bases between the two germline ends. In germline, CDR1 is SGHTA, CDR2 FQGNSA. This CDR3 contains 13 residues. The CDR3 sequence is CASSLPYTGELFF. CDR3 nucleotides: TGTGCCAGCAGCTTACCCTACACCGGGGAGCTGTTTTTT.

In DNA form, the CDR3 reads TGTGCCAGCAGTGAGGGGACGGGTAACTATGGCTACACCTTC. Translating gives CASSEGTGNYGYTF. The chain uses TRBV28 and TRBJ1-2; the D gene is possibly TRBD1 (5 bases). CDR1 MDHEN and CDR2 SYDVKM come from the germline V gene. Trimming removed 5 bases at V and 1 base at J, with 11 bases between. The CDR3 is made up of 14 amino acids.

V gene TRBV14 combines with J gene TRBJ2-7; 9 bases line up with TRBD1. CDR1 and CDR2 from the germline V gene are SGHDN and FVKESK. The CDR3 is made up of 12 amino acids. Trimming removed 10 bases from V and 4 bases from J; junction bases left unmatched: 5. The CDR3 bases are TGTGCCACCGGGACAGGGCTGTACGAGCAGTACTTC. This codes for CATGTGLYEQYF.